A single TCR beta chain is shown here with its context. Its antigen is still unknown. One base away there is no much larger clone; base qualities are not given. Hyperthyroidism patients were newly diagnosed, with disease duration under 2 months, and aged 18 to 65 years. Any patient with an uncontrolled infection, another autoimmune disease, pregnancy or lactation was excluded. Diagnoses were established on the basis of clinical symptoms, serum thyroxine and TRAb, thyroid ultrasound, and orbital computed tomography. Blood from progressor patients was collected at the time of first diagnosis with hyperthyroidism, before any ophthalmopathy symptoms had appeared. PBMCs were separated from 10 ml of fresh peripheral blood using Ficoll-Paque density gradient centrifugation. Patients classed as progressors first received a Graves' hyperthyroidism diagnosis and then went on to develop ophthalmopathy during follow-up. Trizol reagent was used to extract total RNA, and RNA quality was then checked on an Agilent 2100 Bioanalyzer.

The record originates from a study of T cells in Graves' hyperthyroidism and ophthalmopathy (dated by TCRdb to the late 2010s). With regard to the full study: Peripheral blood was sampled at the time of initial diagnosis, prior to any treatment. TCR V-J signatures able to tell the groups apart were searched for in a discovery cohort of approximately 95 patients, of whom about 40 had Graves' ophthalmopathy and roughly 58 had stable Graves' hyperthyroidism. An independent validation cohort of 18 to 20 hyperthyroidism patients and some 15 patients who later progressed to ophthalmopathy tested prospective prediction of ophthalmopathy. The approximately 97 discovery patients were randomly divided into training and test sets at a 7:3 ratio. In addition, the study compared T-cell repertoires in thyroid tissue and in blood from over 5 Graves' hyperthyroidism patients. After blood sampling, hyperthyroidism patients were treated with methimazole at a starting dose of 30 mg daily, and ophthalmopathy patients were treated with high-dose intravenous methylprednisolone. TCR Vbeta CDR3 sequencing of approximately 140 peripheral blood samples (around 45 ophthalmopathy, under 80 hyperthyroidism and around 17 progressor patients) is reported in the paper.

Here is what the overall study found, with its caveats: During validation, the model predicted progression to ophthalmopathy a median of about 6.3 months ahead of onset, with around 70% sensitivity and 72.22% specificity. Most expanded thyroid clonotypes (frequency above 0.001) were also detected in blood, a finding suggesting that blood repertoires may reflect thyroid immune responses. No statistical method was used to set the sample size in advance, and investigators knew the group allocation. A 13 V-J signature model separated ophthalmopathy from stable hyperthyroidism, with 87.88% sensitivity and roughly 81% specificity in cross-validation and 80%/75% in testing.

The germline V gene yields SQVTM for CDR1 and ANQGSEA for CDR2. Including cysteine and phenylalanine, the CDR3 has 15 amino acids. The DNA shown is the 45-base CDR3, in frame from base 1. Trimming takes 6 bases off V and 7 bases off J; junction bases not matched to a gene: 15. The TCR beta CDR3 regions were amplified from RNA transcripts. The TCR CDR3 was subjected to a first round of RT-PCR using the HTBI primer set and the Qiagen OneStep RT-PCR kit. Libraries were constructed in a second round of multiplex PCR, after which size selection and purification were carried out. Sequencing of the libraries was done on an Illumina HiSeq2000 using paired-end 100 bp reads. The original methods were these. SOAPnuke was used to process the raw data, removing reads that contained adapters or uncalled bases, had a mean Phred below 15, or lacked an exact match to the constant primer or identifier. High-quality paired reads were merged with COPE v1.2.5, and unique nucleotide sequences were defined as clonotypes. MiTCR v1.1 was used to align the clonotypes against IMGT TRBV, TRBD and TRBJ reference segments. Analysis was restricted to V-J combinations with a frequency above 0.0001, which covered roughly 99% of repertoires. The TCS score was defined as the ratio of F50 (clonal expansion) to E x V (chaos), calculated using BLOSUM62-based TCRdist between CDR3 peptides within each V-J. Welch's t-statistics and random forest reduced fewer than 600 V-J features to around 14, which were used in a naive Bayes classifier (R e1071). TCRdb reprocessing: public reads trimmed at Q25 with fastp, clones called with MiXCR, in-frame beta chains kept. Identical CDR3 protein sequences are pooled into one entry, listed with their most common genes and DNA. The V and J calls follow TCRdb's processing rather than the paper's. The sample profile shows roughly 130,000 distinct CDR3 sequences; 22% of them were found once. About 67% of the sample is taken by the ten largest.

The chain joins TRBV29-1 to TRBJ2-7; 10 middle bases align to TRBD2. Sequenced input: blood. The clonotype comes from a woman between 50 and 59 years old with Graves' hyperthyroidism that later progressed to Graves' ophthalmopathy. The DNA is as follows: TGCAGCGTGGGGGTCCCGGGGCTAGCGGGAGTTGAGCAGTACTTC. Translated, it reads CSVGVPGLAGVEQYF.